This T cell receptor beta chain originates from a study of human T cells and chemical hapten exposure. Whole-study findings and limits: Following DPC sensitization, TCRs present above 1 in 1000 frequency showed no change.

TCRdb re-called the RACE reads through MiXCR, storing one row per CDR3 protein. The sample contains about 77,000 distinct CDR3 sequences, 8.6% of which appear only once. Specified time point: healthy volunteer bleed at 6 weeks. Unfractionated whole blood yielded the extracted total RNA. CDR1 and CDR2 (germline): MGHRA, YSYEKL. V was pared by 4 bases and J by 1 base, with 7 bases of the junction left unmatched. CDR3 length equals 16 residues. Only a few counts were recorded for this clonotype. Its target is unknown. Sequences were obtained from whole blood. The TCR originated in a female donor in good health. Some clones in this sample may be carry-over from other donors' samples. The chain carries TRBV4-1 and TRBJ1-5; TRBD1 matches 7 bases. As DNA, the CDR3 is TGCGCCAGCAGCCCCCTTGTGACAGGGAGCAATCAGCCCCAGCATTTT. Its protein product is CASSPLVTGSNQPQHF.